Listed here are 3 T cell receptor beta chains from one sample, sequenced in a study of T cell responses to AZD1222 COVID-19 vaccine. Only in-frame clones appear in the TCRdb table, and some are missing; sequencing was by immunoSEQ multiplex PCR. This table holds approximately 300,000 clones, almost 95% found once. Sample: peripheral blood, taken 28 days after the second AZD1222 dose. The receptors were sampled from an adult who received the AZD1222 COVID-19 vaccine.

This clone has just one count. The chain links TRBV5-1 to TRBJ1-1, with no clear D. Trimming pared 4 bases from V and 10 bases from J, leaving 20 bases between. The CDR3 extends over 14 amino acids. Germline V CDR1 and CDR2: SGHRS, YFSETQ. CDR3: CASSPSQDNRGAFF. CDR3 nucleotides: TGCGCCAGCAGCCCCTCCCAGGATAATAGAGGAGCTTTCTTT.

The gene calls are TRBV4-1 and TRBJ2-1; tentatively, D is TRBD1 (5 bases). V lost 2 bases and J lost 0, with 8 bases in between. Germline V gene lookup returns CDR1 MGHRA and CDR2 YSYEKL. This CDR3 region has 15 residues. The CDR3 DNA is TGCGCCAGCAGCCAACAGGGCAGCTCCTACAATGAGCAGTTCTTC. Translated: CASSQQGSSYNEQFF.

CDR3 sequence reads: CASSVGGTGGFTGELFF. CDR3 DNA: TGTGCCAGCAGCGTAGGCGGGACAGGGGGCTTTACCGGGGAGCTGTTTTTT. The rearrangement uses TRBV9 and TRBJ2-2; 12 nucleotides agree with TRBD1. CDR1 and CDR2 from the germline V gene are SGDLS and YYNGEE. Trimming cost V 0 bases and J 5 bases; bases outside gene matches: 5. This CDR3 has 17 residues.